Presented here are 9 T cell receptor beta chains from one specimen sequenced in a study of CD8 T cells in Susac syndrome (dated by TCRdb to about 2019). The library was prepared using the immunoSEQ multiplex PCR assay. RNA was extracted using the RNeasy kit, and about 0.45 to 1 ug of the RNA was reverse transcribed with random hexamers. The public reads were run again by TCRdb, first through fastp at Q25 and then through MiXCR, and only productive beta chains were kept. Each entry merges the rows of one CDR3 protein and shows their most common DNA and genes. Recorded for this sample are about 110,000 distinct CDR3 sequences; 90% to 98% of them occurred a single time. The top ten clones comprise 0.09% to 0.1% of the sample. The specimen was CD4+ T cells from PBMCs. These receptors were obtained from a human donor in good health.

In this sample, this clonotype turned up once. The rearrangement uses TRBV30 and TRBJ2-7; 7 bases align to TRBD1. This CDR3 has 16 residues. The germline gives CDR1 GTSNPN, CDR2 SVGIG (reference sequence). Unmatched junction bases numbered 18, after V lost 2 bases and J lost 8 bases. CDR3 protein: CAWSHLENRGPVKQYF. CDR3 nucleotides: TGTGCCTGGAGTCATCTGGAGAACAGGGGCCCCGTAAAGCAGTACTTC. Complete variable domain (other parts from reference TRBV30 and TRBJ2-7): SQTIHQWPATLVQPVGSPLSLECTVEGTSNPNLYWYRQAAGRGLQLLFYSVGIGQISSEVPQNLSASRPQDRQFILSSKKLLLSDSGFYLCAWSHLENRGPVKQYFGPGTRLTVT.

The J gene is TRBJ2-2, the V gene TRBV5-4; no reliable D call. The CDR3 consists of 13 residues. Deletions cut 0 bases from V and 6 bases from J, with 6 bases between. The germline V gene has CDR1 SGHNT and CDR2 YYREEE (reference sequence). DNA of the CDR3: TGTGCCAGCAGCTTGGACGGGTCCGGGGAGCTGTTTTTT. Its protein is CASSLDGSGELFF.

The chain couples TRBV12-3 or TRBV12-4 to TRBJ1-2; no definite D call. The CDR3 is made up of 13 amino acids. Trimming pared 3 bases from V and 1 base from J, leaving 6 bases between. The CDR3 bases are TGTGCCAGCAGTTTCGGCAGTAACTATGGCTACACCTTC. Its translation is CASSFGSNYGYTF.

This sequence joins TRBV2 and TRBJ1-5; D might be TRBD1 (5 bases). This CDR3 comprises 11 residues. The V end was cut by 8 bases, the J end by 11 bases, with 13 bases between. CDR1 SNHLY and CDR2 FYNNEI come from the germline V gene. The chain's CDR3 is CASGSEGTQHF. As DNA, the CDR3 is TGTGCCAGCGGTTCAGAGGGGACCCAGCATTTT.

The chain couples TRBV7-9 to TRBJ2-3; the match to TRBD1 covers 9 bases. Germline V CDR1 and CDR2: SEHNR, FQNEAQ (reference sequence). With 4 bases clipped from V and 3 bases from J, the junction kept 8 bases outside the gene matches. The CDR3 is made up of 16 amino acids. The CDR3, as DNA: TGTGCCAGCAGCTATACAGGGGGCGGACTGACAGATACGCAGTATTTT. This sequence encodes CASSYTGGGLTDTQYF.

V and J are TRBV6-2 or TRBV6-3 and TRBJ2-2; 10 positions match TRBD2. In germline, CDR1 is MNHEY, CDR2 SVGEGT. The CDR3 has 20 residues. Trimming took 0 bases from V and 3 from J; bases not matched to a gene: 13. As DNA, the CDR3 is TGTGCCAGCAGTTACTCGAGGAAGTGGCTAGCGGGAGTGTACACCGGGGAGCTGTTTTTT. It encodes CASSYSRKWLAGVYTGELFF.

This rearrangement joins TRBV29-1 to TRBJ2-3; 8 bases map to TRBD1. Germline V gene data show CDR1 as SQVTM and CDR2 as ANQGSEA. V was pared by 3 bases and J by 2 bases, with 4 bases of the junction left unmatched. This CDR3 comprises 14 residues. CDR3 DNA: TGCAGCGTTGACAGGGGGCTTCACACAGATACGCAGTATTTT. It codes for CSVDRGLHTDTQYF.

The V and J genes are TRBV9 and TRBJ2-1, with D unresolved. V was pared by 4 bases and J by 9 bases, with 14 bases between. The CDR3 is 13 amino acids. Germline CDR1 and CDR2: SGDLS and YYNGEE. CDR3 DNA sequence: TGTGCCAGCAGCAACGCTCCAGCCAGTGAGCAGTTCTTC. This sequence encodes CASSNAPASEQFF.

The chain recombines TRBV5-4 with TRBJ2-2; perhaps D is TRBD1 or TRBD2 (5 bases each). The V end lost 5 bases, the J end lost 2 bases, and 10 bases lay between the germline ends. The length of the CDR3 is 14 residues. Germline-derived CDR1 and CDR2 are SGHNT and YYREEE (reference sequence). The CDR3 spells CASSRDGNTGELFF. In DNA, the CDR3 is TGTGCCAGCAGTCGGGACGGAAACACCGGGGAGCTGTTTTTT.